Below, 12 T cell receptor beta chains from the same sample are listed, as sequenced in a study of OX40 agonist ivuxolimab in advanced cancers. Libraries were prepared by immunoSEQ multiplex PCR; TCRdb keeps only in-frame clonotypes and omits some of them. The table includes about 32,000 clones, 75% to 95% detected once. The material was CD4+ or CD8+ T cells sorted from blood, obtained in a trial of the OX40 agonist ivuxolimab. These receptors were collected from an adult with an advanced solid tumor such as melanoma, head and neck, liver or kidney cancer.

The chain recombines TRBV10-3 with TRBJ2-2; D is perhaps TRBD1 (5 bases). Per germline, CDR1 ENHRY and CDR2 SYGVKD. Trimming stripped 7 bases from V and 2 bases from J, with 11 bases between. This CDR3 has 14 residues. This chain's CDR3 is CAIIPRVNTGELFF. CDR3 nucleotides: TGTGCCATCATACCCAGGGTAAACACCGGGGAGCTGTTTTTT.

This chain joins TRBV6-6 and TRBJ1-2, with D hard to call. This CDR3 has 13 residues. Trimming stripped 5 bases from V and 7 bases from J, with 14 bases between. Germline values: CDR1 MNHNY, CDR2 SVGAGI (reference sequence). The CDR3 is CASSIQVYSGYTF. Written as DNA, the CDR3 is TGTGCCAGCAGTATTCAGGTTTACTCTGGCTACACCTTC.

The chain carries TRBV29-1 and TRBJ1-1, with D possibly TRBD1 on 6 matching bases. Germline V gives CDR1 SQVTM, CDR2 ANQGSEA. The germline V and J ends were trimmed by 5 bases and 4 bases, with 17 bases remaining between them. This CDR3 is built from 14 residues. The CDR3 DNA is TGCAGCGTTCTAACAGGGTCGTCCCGCACTGAAGCTTTCTTT. Its protein product is CSVLTGSSRTEAFF.

The chain recombines TRBV19 with TRBJ2-7, with TRBD2 as a possible D gene (5 bases). The V end was cut by 8 bases, the J end by 3 bases, with 14 bases between. This CDR3 has 13 residues. Germline CDR1 is LNHDA and CDR2 is SQIVND (reference sequence). CDR3 in DNA: TGTGCCAGTTCCAATCGGGGTTTCTACGAGCAGTACTTC. It is translated as CASSNRGFYEQYF.

This chain joins TRBV9 and TRBJ2-5; weak D call: TRBD2 (5 bases). The germline V and J ends were trimmed by 3 bases and 9 bases, with 15 bases remaining between them. The CDR3 consists of 13 residues. Per germline, CDR1 SGDLS and CDR2 YYNGEE. CDR3 nucleotide sequence: TGTGCCAGCAGCGGCGGATCCGCGGAGGCCCAGTACTTC. Its protein product is CASSGGSAEAQYF.

V and J are TRBV27 and TRBJ1-2, with a tentative D call TRBD1 (6 bases). Trimming shortened V by 0 bases and J by 8 bases, and 16 bases separated the two germline ends. CDR1 and CDR2 (germline): MNHEY, SMNVEV (reference sequence). The CDR3 runs to 15 residues. DNA for the CDR3: TGTGCCAGCAGTTTATCGATTCGGGGGGCGGGGGGCTACACCTTC. Protein sequence: CASSLSIRGAGGYTF.

V is TRBV28 and J is TRBJ1-2, with D possibly being TRBD1 (6 bases). The CDR3 runs to 15 residues. Germline V gene sequence: CDR1 MDHEN, CDR2 SYDVKM. Trimming took 6 bases from V and 8 from J, leaving 22 bases between them. In DNA form, the CDR3 reads TGTGCCAGCAGCTTGCCCCCGTACAGGGTCGAAGGCTACACCTTC. Its protein is CASSLPPYRVEGYTF.

The rearrangement uses TRBV27 and TRBJ2-7; 14 bases map to TRBD2. CDR1 MNHEY and CDR2 SMNVEV come from the germline V gene (reference sequence). J gave up 7 bases and V 4 bases, and 6 bases lay outside the gene matches. The CDR3 sequence is 15 residues long. This CDR3 reads CASSSTGLAGDEQYF. Here the CDR3 DNA reads TGTGCCAGCAGTTCAACGGGACTAGCGGGAGATGAGCAGTACTTC.

The chain is built from TRBV28 and TRBJ2-7; TRBD1 or TRBD2 may be the D gene (5 bases each). The CDR3 spans 13 residues. The V end was cut by 3 bases, the J end by 6 bases, with 12 bases between. Germline CDR1 and CDR2: MDHEN and SYDVKM. The CDR3 bases are TGTGCCAGCAGTTTTAGGGGTGAGGGCGAGCAGTACTTC. Residues: CASSFRGEGEQYF.

The rearrangement links TRBV5-8 to TRBJ2-7, with D tentatively TRBD1 or TRBD2 (5 bases each). V was shortened by 3 bases and J by 0 bases, with 13 bases between the two germline ends. The germline V gene has CDR1 SGHTS and CDR2 YDEGEE. There are 15 residues in the CDR3. The CDR3 loop reads CASSSPGPNSYEQYF. CDR3 DNA sequence: TGTGCCAGCAGCTCCCCGGGACCAAACTCCTACGAGCAGTACTTC. Full variable domain (missing parts from reference TRBV5-8 and TRBJ2-7): EAGVTQSPTHLIKTRGQQATLRCSPISGHTSVYWYQQALGLGLQFLLWYDEGEERNRGNFPPRFSGRQFPNYSSELNVNALELEDSALYLCASSSPGPNSYEQYFGPGTRLTVT.

The V and J genes are TRBV5-5 and TRBJ1-1; weak D call: TRBD1 (5 bases). From germline, CDR1 is SGHKS and CDR2 YYEKEE (reference sequence). The CDR3 spans 13 residues. V was trimmed by 4 bases and J by 3 bases, leaving 10 bases between them. The CDR3 bases are TGTGCCAGCAGCCCGGAAGGGGACACTGAAGCTTTCTTT. Its translation: CASSPEGDTEAFF.

This sequence joins TRBV6-5 and TRBJ1-2; D is ambiguous. V was cut by 2 bases and J by 2 bases, with 6 bases left in between. CDR3 size: 13 residues. From germline, CDR1 is MNHEY and CDR2 SVGAGI. DNA of the CDR3: TGTGCCAGCAGTTACGTATCGAACTATGGCTACACCTTC. Its translation is CASSYVSNYGYTF.